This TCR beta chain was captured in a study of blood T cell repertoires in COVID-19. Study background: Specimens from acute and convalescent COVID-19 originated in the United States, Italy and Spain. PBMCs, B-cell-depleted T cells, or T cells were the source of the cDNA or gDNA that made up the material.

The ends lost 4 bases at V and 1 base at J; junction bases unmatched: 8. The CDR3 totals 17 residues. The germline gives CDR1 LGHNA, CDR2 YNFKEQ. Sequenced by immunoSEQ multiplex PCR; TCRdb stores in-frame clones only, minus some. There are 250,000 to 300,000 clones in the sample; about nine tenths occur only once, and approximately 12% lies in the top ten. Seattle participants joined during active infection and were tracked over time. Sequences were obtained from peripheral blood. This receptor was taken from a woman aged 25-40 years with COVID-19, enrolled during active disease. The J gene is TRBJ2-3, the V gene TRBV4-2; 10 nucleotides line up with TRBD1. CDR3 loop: CASSRLGGTGGTDTQYF. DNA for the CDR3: TGTGCCAGCAGCCGCCTGGGGGGGACAGGGGGCACAGATACGCAGTATTTT.